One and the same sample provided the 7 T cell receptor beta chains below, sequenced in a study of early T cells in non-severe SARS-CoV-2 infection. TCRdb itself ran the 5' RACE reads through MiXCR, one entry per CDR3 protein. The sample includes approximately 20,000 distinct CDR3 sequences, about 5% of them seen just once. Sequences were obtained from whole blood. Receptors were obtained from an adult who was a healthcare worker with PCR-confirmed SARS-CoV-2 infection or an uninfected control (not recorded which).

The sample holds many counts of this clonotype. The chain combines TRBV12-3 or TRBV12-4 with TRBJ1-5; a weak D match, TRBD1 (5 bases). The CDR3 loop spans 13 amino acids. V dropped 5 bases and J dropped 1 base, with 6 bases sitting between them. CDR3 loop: CASSRGSNQPQHF. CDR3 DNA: TGTGCCAGCAGTCGGGGGAGCAATCAGCCCCAGCATTTT.

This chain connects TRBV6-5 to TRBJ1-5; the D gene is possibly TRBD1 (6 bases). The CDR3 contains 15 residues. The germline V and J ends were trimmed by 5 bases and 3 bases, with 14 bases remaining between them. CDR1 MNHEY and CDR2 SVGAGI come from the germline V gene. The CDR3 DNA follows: TGTGCCAGCAGTCCCCGACAGGTTACCAATCAGCCCCAGCATTTT. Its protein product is CASSPRQVTNQPQHF.

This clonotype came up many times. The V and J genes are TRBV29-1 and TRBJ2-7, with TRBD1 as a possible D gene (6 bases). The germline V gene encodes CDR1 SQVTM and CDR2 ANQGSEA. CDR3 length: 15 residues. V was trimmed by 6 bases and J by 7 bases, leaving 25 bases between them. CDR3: CSVTPGTYFTGEQYF. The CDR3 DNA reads TGCAGCGTCACTCCCGGGACATACTTTACCGGGGAGCAGTACTTC.

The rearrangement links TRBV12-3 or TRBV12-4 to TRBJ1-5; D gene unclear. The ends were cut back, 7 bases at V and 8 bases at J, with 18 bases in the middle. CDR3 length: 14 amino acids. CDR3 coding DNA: TGTGCCAGCAACCCCTCCTTGGGGTTTGAGCCCCAGCATTTT. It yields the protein CASNPSLGFEPQHF.

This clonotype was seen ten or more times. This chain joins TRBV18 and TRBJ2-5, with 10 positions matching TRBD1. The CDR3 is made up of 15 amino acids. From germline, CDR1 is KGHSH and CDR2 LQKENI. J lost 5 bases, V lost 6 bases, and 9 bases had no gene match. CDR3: CASSPRQGADETQYF. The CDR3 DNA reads TGTGCCAGCTCGCCTAGACAGGGGGCGGATGAGACCCAGTACTTC.

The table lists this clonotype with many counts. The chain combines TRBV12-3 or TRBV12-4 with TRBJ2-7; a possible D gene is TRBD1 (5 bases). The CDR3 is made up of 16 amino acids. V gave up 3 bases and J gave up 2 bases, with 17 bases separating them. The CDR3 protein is CASSLDTPSLTYEQYF. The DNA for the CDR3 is TGTGCCAGCAGTTTGGACACCCCTTCGCTAACCTACGAGCAGTACTTC.

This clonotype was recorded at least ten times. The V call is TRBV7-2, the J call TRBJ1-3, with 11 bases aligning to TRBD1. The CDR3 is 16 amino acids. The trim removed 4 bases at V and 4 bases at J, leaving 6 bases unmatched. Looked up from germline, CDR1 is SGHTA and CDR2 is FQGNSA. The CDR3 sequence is CASSSRDRGIGNTIYF. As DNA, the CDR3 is TGTGCCAGCAGCTCTCGGGACAGGGGGATAGGAAACACCATATATTTT.